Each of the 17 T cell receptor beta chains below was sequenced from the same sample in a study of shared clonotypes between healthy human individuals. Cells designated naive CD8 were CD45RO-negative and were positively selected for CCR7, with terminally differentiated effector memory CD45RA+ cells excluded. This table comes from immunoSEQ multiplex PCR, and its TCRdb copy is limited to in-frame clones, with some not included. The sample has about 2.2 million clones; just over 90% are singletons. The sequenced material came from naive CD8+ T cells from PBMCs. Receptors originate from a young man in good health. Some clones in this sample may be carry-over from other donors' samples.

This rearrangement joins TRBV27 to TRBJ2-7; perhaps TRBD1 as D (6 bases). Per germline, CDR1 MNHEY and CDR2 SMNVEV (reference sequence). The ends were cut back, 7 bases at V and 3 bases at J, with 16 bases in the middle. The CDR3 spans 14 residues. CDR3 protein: CASTPPDRYYEQYF. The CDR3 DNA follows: TGTGCCAGCACCCCCCCGGACAGATACTACGAGCAGTACTTC.

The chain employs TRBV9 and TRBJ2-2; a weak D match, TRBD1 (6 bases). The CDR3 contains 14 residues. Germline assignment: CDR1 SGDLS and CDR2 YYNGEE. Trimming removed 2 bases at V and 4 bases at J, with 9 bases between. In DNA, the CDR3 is TGTGCCAGCAGCGTCTACAGGGCCACCGGGGAGCTGTTTTTT. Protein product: CASSVYRATGELFF.

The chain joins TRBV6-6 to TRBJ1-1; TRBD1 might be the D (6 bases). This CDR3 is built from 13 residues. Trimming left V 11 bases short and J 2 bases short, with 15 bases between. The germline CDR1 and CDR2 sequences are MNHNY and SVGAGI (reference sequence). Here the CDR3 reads CASLGGRNTEAFF. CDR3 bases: TGTGCCTCCCTAGGGGGGCGCAACACTGAAGCTTTCTTT.

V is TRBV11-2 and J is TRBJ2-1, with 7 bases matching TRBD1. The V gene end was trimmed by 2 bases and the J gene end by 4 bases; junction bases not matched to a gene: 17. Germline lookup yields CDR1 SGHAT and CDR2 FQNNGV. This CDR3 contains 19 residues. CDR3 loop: CASSLNAPIVQGIYNEQFF. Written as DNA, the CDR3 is TGTGCCAGCAGCTTAAACGCACCGATCGTACAGGGGATATACAATGAGCAGTTCTTC. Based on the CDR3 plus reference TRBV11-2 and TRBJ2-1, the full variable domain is EAGVAQSPRYKIIEKRQSVAFWCNPISGHATLYWYQQILGQGPKLLIQFQNNGVVDDSQLPKDRFSAERLKGVDSTLKIQPAKLEDSAVYLCASSLNAPIVQGIYNEQFFGPGTRLTVL.

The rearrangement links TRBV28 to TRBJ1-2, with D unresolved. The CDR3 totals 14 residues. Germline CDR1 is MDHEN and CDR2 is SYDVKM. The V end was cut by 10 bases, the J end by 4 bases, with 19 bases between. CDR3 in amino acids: CAINPGLRSYGYTF. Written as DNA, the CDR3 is TGTGCCATCAACCCGGGTCTAAGGTCCTATGGCTACACCTTC.

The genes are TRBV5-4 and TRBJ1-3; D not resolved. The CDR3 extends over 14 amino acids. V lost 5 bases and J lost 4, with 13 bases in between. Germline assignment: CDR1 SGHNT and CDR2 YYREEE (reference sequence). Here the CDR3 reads CASRERPGGNTIYF. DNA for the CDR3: TGTGCCAGCAGGGAACGTCCGGGGGGAAACACCATATATTTT. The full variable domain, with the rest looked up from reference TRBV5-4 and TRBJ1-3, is ETGVTQSPTHLIKTRGQQVTLRCSSQSGHNTVSWYQQALGQGPQFIFQYYREEENGRGNFPPRFSGLQFPNYSSELNVNALELDDSALYLCASRERPGGNTIYFGEGSWLTVV.

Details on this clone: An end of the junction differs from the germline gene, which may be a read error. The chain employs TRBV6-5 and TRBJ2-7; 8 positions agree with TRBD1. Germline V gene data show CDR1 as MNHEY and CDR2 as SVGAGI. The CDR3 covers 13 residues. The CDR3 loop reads CASGYRGSYEQYF. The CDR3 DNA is TGTGCCAGCGGTTACAGGGGGTCCTACGAGCAGTACTTC.

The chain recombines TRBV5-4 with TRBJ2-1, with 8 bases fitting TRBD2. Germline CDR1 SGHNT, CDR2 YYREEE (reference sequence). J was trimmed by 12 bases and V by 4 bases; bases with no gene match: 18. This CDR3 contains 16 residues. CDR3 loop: CASSRTGLERVERQFF. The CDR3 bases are TGTGCCAGCAGCCGTACGGGACTAGAGAGGGTTGAGAGGCAGTTCTTC.

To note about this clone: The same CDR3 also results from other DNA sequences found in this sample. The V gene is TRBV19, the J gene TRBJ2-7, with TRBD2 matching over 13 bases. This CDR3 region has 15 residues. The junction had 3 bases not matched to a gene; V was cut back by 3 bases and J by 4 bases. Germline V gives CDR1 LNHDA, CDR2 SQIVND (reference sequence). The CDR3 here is CASSIGTSGIYEQYF. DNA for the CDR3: TGTGCCAGTAGTATTGGGACTAGCGGGATATACGAGCAGTACTTC.

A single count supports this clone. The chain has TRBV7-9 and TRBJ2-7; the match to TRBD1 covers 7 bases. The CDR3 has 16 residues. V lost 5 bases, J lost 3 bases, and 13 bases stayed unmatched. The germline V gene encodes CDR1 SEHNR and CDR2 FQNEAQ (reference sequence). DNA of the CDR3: TGTGCCAGCAGCCCATCCCTCCGGACAGGCGACTACGAGCAGTACTTC. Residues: CASSPSLRTGDYEQYF.

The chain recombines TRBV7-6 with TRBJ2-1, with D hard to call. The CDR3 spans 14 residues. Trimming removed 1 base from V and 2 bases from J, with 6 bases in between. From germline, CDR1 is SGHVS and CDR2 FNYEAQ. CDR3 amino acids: CASSLDDTYNEQFF. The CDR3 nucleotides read TGTGCCAGCAGCTTAGACGATACCTACAATGAGCAGTTCTTC.

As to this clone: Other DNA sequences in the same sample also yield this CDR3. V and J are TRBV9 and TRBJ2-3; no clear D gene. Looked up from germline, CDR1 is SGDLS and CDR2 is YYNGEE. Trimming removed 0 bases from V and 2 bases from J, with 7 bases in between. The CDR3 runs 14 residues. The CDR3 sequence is CASSVVGFTDTQYF. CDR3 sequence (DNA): TGTGCCAGCAGCGTAGTGGGCTTCACAGATACGCAGTATTTT.

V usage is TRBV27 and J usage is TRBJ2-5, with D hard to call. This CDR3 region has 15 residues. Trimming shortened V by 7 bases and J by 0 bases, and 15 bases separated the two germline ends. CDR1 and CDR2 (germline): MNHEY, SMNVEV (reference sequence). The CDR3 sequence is CASKSALGYQETQYF. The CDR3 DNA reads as TGTGCCAGCAAGTCCGCCCTGGGGTACCAAGAGACCCAGTACTTC.

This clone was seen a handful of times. CDR3 bases: TGCGCCAGCAGCTACGGGAAAAATCAGCCCCAGCATTTT. Its protein product is CASSYGKNQPQHF. The chain uses TRBV10-1 and TRBJ1-5; D call uncertain. Per germline, CDR1 WNHNN and CDR2 SYGVQD (reference sequence). Trimming took 6 bases from V and 4 from J, leaving 10 bases between them. The CDR3 spans 13 residues.

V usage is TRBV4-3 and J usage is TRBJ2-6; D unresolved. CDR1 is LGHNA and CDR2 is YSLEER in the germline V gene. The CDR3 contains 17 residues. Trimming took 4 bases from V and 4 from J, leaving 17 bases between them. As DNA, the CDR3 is TGCGCCAGCAGCCCCGCCCCCGGGTCTTTGGGGGCCAACGTCCTGACTTTC. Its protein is CASSPAPGSLGANVLTF.

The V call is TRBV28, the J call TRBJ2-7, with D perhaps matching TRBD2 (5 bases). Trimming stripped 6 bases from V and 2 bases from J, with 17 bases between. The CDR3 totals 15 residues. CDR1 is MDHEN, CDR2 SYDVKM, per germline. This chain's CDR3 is CASSPARGTPYEQYF. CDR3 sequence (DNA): TGTGCCAGCAGCCCCGCCCGGGGAACCCCCTACGAGCAGTACTTC.

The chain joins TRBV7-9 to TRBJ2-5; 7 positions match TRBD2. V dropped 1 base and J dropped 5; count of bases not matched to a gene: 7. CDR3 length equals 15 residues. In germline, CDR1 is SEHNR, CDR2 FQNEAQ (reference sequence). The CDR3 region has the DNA TGTGCCAGCAGCTTAGGTGCGGGAGTAGGGGAGACCCAGTACTTC. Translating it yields CASSLGAGVGETQYF.